A selection of T cell receptor beta chains follows, all from one sample in a study of Ad26.COV2.S vaccination and SARS-CoV-2 variants. The protocol was immunoSEQ multiplex PCR, while the TCRdb copy is restricted to in-frame clones and leaves out a portion. The data hold about 350,000 clones, with 75% to 90% observed a single time. Sequenced here: peripheral blood, sampled in a trial of Ad26.COV2.S vaccine versus placebo. The source is a person between 18 and 65 years old who received the Ad26.COV2.S COVID-19 vaccine or a placebo. CDR3s include the opening cysteine and the closing phenylalanine or tryptophan. A D gene is named only where the DNA matches it firmly. A row's size may be missing; if present it is once, few, many or a size class.

D	size	J	V	DNA	CDR3
-	-	TRBJ2-5	TRBV19	TGTGCCAGTAGTTTTGCACTCTTGGAGACCCAGTACTTC	CASSFALLETQYF
-	few	TRBJ1-1	TRBV6-2/TRBV6-3	TGTGCCAGCAGCCCGGGGTCGGGGGGCTACACTGAAGCTTTCTTT	CASSPGSGGYTEAFF
-	-	TRBJ1-4	TRBV12-3/TRBV12-4	TGTGCCAGCAGTTTAGGTAATAAGCTGTTTTTT	CASSLGNKLFF
-	-	TRBJ2-6	TRBV2	TGTGCCAGCAGTGAGTTTCCTGGGGCCAACGTCCTGACTTTC	CASSEFPGANVLTF
-	-	TRBJ2-3	TRBV7-6	TGTGCCAGCAGCTTCGACTTGCGCGGGGCTAGCACAGATACGCAGTATTTT	CASSFDLRGASTDTQYF
-	-	TRBJ2-4	TRBV28	TGTGCCAGCAGGGGTTTGGCCAAGGCCAAAAACATTCAGTACTTC	CASRGLAKAKNIQYF
-	-	TRBJ2-3	TRBV10-1	TGCGCCAGCAGTGAGTCGTCGGCAGGCACAGATACGCAGTATTTT	CASSESSAGTDTQYF
-	-	TRBJ1-1	TRBV7-8	TGTGCCAGCAGCGTAGGGGTGTCGAACACTGAAGCTTTCTTT	CASSVGVSNTEAFF
-	-	TRBJ1-2	TRBV5-1	TGCGCCAGCAGCTTGGAGGGCCATCCCCCACCTCGTTATGGCTACACCTTC	CASSLEGHPPPRYGYTF
-	-	TRBJ2-1	TRBV24-1	TGTGCCACCAGCTCTAAGGGGGATCACTACAATGAGCAGTTCTTC	CATSSKGDHYNEQFF
TRBD1	-	TRBJ1-1	TRBV5-1	TGCGCCAGCAGCGGAGGGACAGGGCCGGACACTGAAGCTTTCTTT	CASSGGTGPDTEAFF
-	-	TRBJ2-2	TRBV7-2	TGTGCCAGCAGCTGGGGGGGCGCGAACACCGGGGAGCTGTTTTTT	CASSWGGANTGELFF
-	-	TRBJ2-7	TRBV19	TGTGCCAGTAGTATCAGGGACCGATTGGGCGAGCAGTACTTC	CASSIRDRLGEQYF
TRBD2	few	TRBJ2-7	TRBV11-2	TGTGCCAGCAGCTTACTAGCGGGCTACGAGCAGTACTTC	CASSLLAGYEQYF
TRBD2	-	TRBJ2-5	TRBV18	TGTGCCAGCTCACCTATCTGGACTAGCGAGAAAGAGACCCAGTACTTC	CASSPIWTSEKETQYF
TRBD2	-	TRBJ2-2	TRBV5-1	TGCGCCAGCAGCCCAACGGGGGGGATTGACACCGGGGAGCTGTTTTTT	CASSPTGGIDTGELFF
TRBD1	once	TRBJ1-5	TRBV9	TGTGCCAGCAGCGTAGCCCGACCCTCCGGACAGGATAGCAATCAGCCCCAGCATTTT	CASSVARPSGQDSNQPQHF
-	-	TRBJ2-3	TRBV5-1	TGCGCCAGCAGCTTGGCCTTCTTAGGGGTGTCAGATACGCAGTATTTT	CASSLAFLGVSDTQYF
-	-	TRBJ1-4	TRBV3-1/TRBV3-2	TGTGCCAGCAGCGGGAAGGGTTTCGAAGGTGAAAAACTGTTTTTT	CASSGKGFEGEKLFF
-	-	TRBJ2-1	TRBV5-8	TGTGCCAGCAGCCAGGGACCAGGTCCCGTCTACAATGAGCAGTTCTTC	CASSQGPGPVYNEQFF
TRBD1	-	TRBJ2-7	TRBV3-1/TRBV3-2	TGTGCCAGCAGCCAGTCGGTACAGGGGAGTGAGCAGTACTTC	CASSQSVQGSEQYF
TRBD2	-	TRBJ2-1	TRBV7-3	TGTGCCAGCAGCTTGACTAGCGGGAGCAATGAGCAGTTCTTC	CASSLTSGSNEQFF
-	-	TRBJ1-1	TRBV19	TGTGCCAGTAGTTCGACCATGTGGGACACTGAAGCTTTCTTT	CASSSTMWDTEAFF
-	-	TRBJ2-2	TRBV5-4	TGTGCCAGCAGCCCCCGGGGAATTAACACCGGGGAGCTGTTTTTT	CASSPRGINTGELFF
TRBD1	-	TRBJ1-1	TRBV4-3	TGCGCCAGCAGCCTCATGACGGGACAGGGGGGCACTGAAGCTTTCTTT	CASSLMTGQGGTEAFF
-	-	TRBJ1-5	TRBV19	TGTGCCAGTAGTATCCCGGGGGGGGGCGCCGGGCAGCCCCAGCATTTT	CASSIPGGGAGQPQHF
-	-	TRBJ2-1	TRBV12-5	TGTGCTAGTGGGTTACAGGGTTACAATGAGCAGTTCTTC	CASGLQGYNEQFF
-	few	TRBJ1-1	TRBV5-4	TGTGCCAGCAGCGAGATGCTGAACACTGAAGCTTTCTTT	CASSEMLNTEAFF
TRBD2	-	TRBJ2-7	TRBV28	TGTGCCAGCAGTCCAGGACTAGCGGGAGCCGAGCAGTACTTC	CASSPGLAGAEQYF
-	few	TRBJ1-4	TRBV4-1	TGCGCCAGCAGCCGTCGGGAAGCAATGGGGGAAAAACTGTTTTTT	CASSRREAMGEKLFF
TRBD2	-	TRBJ2-7	TRBV2	TGTGCCAGCACGTGGGGGGGTGGCTACGAGCAGTACTTC	CASTWGGGYEQYF
TRBD2	-	TRBJ2-2	TRBV11-3	TGTGCCAGCAGCTTAGGAAGCGGGGGACCCTCCGGGGAGCTGTTTTTT	CASSLGSGGPSGELFF
TRBD1	-	TRBJ2-5	TRBV5-1	TGCGCCAGCAGCCTCGCCGGGACAGCGTACCAAGAGACCCAGTACTTC	CASSLAGTAYQETQYF
TRBD2	-	TRBJ2-4	TRBV4-3	TGCGCCAGCAGCCAAGACGGGGGGGCCAGCATTCAGTACTTC	CASSQDGGASIQYF
-	few	TRBJ2-7	TRBV4-1	TGCGCCAGCAGCCAAGAGAACAGGGTTCACGATGAGCAGTACTTC	CASSQENRVHDEQYF
TRBD2	-	TRBJ2-3	TRBV5-6	TGTGCCAGCAGCTTGGGGCCACCCGGGACTAGCGGGGTGACAGATACGCAGTATTTT	CASSLGPPGTSGVTDTQYF
TRBD2	-	TRBJ2-7	TRBV5-4	TGTGCCAGCAGCCCTGGACTAGCGGGGAACTCCTACGAGCAGTACTTC	CASSPGLAGNSYEQYF
-	-	TRBJ1-5	TRBV19	TGTGCCAGTAGTATAAGGTTGTTTAGCAATCAGCCCCAGCATTTT	CASSIRLFSNQPQHF
-	few	TRBJ1-6	TRBV7-2	TGTGCCAGCAGCTTGAGGGGACACGGGAATAATTCACCCCTCCACTTT	CASSLRGHGNNSPLHF
TRBD1	-	TRBJ1-2	TRBV4-1	TGCGCCAGCAGCCAAGATCCGGGGCAGGGGGCGTTGGGTGGCTACACCTTC	CASSQDPGQGALGGYTF
TRBD2	-	TRBJ2-5	TRBV3-1/TRBV3-2	TGTGCCAGCAGCCCCCCGCGGGGGGGCGGGGAGACCCAGTACTTC	CASSPPRGGGETQYF
TRBD2	-	TRBJ2-2	TRBV5-1	TGCGCCAGCAGCCCCATAGCGGGCCTTAACACCGGGGAGCTGTTTTTT	CASSPIAGLNTGELFF
TRBD1	-	TRBJ1-5	TRBV3-1/TRBV3-2	TGTGCCAGCAGTCGTGCGACAGGGTGGAATCAGCCCCAGCATTTT	CASSRATGWNQPQHF
-	-	TRBJ2-5	TRBV7-9	TGTGCCAGCAGCTCCACCTTTAAAACAGGGTTGGAGACCCAGTACTTC	CASSSTFKTGLETQYF
-	-	TRBJ2-7	TRBV10-3	TGTGCCACCTCGGCGGGCTCCTACGAGCAGTACTTC	CATSAGSYEQYF
TRBD2	-	TRBJ2-7	TRBV7-9	TGTGCCAGCAGCCCGGGAGGAGGGACTCCCTCCTACGAGCAGTACTTC	CASSPGGGTPSYEQYF
-	-	TRBJ1-1	TRBV7-2	TGTGCCAGCAGCTTACGATTTCTGTCGGCCGTCACTGAAGCTTTCTTT	CASSLRFLSAVTEAFF
-	-	TRBJ2-5	TRBV13	TGTGCCAGCAGCTCCCCGAGAACGGAGACCCAGTACTTC	CASSSPRTETQYF
TRBD1	once	TRBJ2-2	TRBV7-8	TGTGCCAGCAGCTTAGGAGGCAGGGGGACCGGGGAGCTGTTTTTT	CASSLGGRGTGELFF
-	-	TRBJ1-4	TRBV23-1	TGCGCCAGCAGTCAATCGAGGGGGGCCCATAATGAAAAACTGTTTTTT	CASSQSRGAHNEKLFF
-	-	TRBJ1-3	TRBV19	TGTGCCAGTAGTATATACGGAAACACCATATATTTT	CASSIYGNTIYF
TRBD2	-	TRBJ2-3	TRBV24-1	TGTGCCACCTCTCCGGGCGGGAGTGGGCAAGATACGCAGTATTTT	CATSPGGSGQDTQYF
-	-	TRBJ1-2	TRBV28	TGTGCCAGCAGTTCCCTGACGGTATCCACCTTC	CASSSLTVSTF
TRBD1	-	TRBJ1-1	TRBV18	TGTGCCAGCTCAAAGACAGGGGGCCGGGACACTGAAGCTTTCTTT	CASSKTGGRDTEAFF
TRBD1	-	TRBJ2-5	TRBV10-3	TGTGCCATCAGACCACAGGGGACGGAGACCCAGTACTTC	CAIRPQGTETQYF
TRBD1	once	TRBJ1-1	TRBV10-3	TGTGCCATCAGTGAGGTCGGTCAGGGGGCTACTGAAGCTTTCTTT	CAISEVGQGATEAFF